This record looks at one T cell receptor (beta chain) sequence and its context. Its recognized antigen is unknown. No base-level quality is on record; no much larger clone is a single base apart. The data were taken from a study of identical twins (dated by TCRdb to the mid-2010s). Notes on the research overall: To test whether fetal clonotypes persist, the study used deep sequencing on TCR alpha and beta repertoires from monozygotic twins, unrelated adults of various ages, and cord blood. Replicate twin experiments were performed at different times using different library preparation protocols to rule out contamination.

Overall results and qualifications from the work: Because the same donors could not be followed over many years, the conclusions depended on cross-sectional statistical analysis. Zero-insertion analyses could be partly confounded by invariant T cells such as MAIT and iNKT, though diverse VJ usage argued against such confounding for most clonotypes. Recombination models systematically underestimated out-of-frame TCR alpha sharing in monozygotic twins but agreed with sharing between unrelated individuals. Out-of-frame TCR alpha sequences shared between twins showed an excess of low generation-probability sequences compared with coincidental sharing between unrelated individuals. Fewer insertions were carried by abundant cord blood beta clonotypes; a weaker similar trend was observed in young adult naive repertoires, while no such trend was observed in memory repertoires. In beta out-of-frame sequences, excess twin sharing was weaker, because having fewer shared sequences lowered the signal-to-noise ratio.

Libraries were constructed by 5' RACE. Instrument used: Illumina HiSeq 2000. Template switching added a universal primer binding site, and the final cDNA carried a unique molecular identifier that allowed TCR cDNA molecules to be counted accurately. Specific primers in the conserved constant-segment region were used to synthesize first-strand cDNA for the TCR alpha and beta chains. To control for contamination, each cDNA library was double barcoded with a SMART-Mk sample barcode plus Illumina barcodes. TruSeq adapter sequences, together with Illumina sample barcodes, were added in two successive PCR steps. Sequencing of the TCR alpha and beta cDNA libraries was done on the Illumina HiSeq platform using custom primers. The study's own analysis went as follows. Unique molecular identifiers were extracted from raw reads with MiGEC, and CDR3 positions were determined with MiXCR. Recombination models were inferred per individual with the repgenHMM and IGoR tools using an EM algorithm. The analysis of shared clonotypes was done with the tcR package in R, with sharing normalized by the product of cloneset sizes. To study raw recombination free of thymic and clonal selection effects, out-of-frame nonproductive sequences were analyzed. The public reads were reprocessed in TCRdb via fastp at Q25 and MiXCR, keeping in-frame beta chains. A single entry per CDR3 protein holds the most common genes and DNA from its merged rows. None of the V and J calls come from the authors' own analysis; TCRdb made them. For this sample the table gives 350,000 to 450,000 distinct CDR3 sequences, of which under 20% were detected only once. The ten top clones hold around 12% of the sample.

All donors were healthy Caucasians. Three unrelated non-twin adults were also sequenced: a male aged 18 to 30, a male aged 50 to 59 and a female aged 50 to 59. Miltenyi CD45RO+ enrichment and human naive T-cell isolation kits were used to isolate memory (CD45RO+) and naive T cells from PBMC. The germline V and J ends show losses of 4 bases and 3 bases respectively, and no gene match explains 6 bases of the junction. CDR3 length: 15 amino acids, cysteine to phenylalanine. The only DNA kept is the CDR3, 45 bases in frame from the first base. This sequence originates from a man in his fifties or sixties in good health. Sample: naive T cells sorted from blood. What this sample's cell subset or site label stands for: cells isolated with a human naive T-cell isolation kit. The chain links TRBV12-3 or TRBV12-4 with TRBJ2-7; the central 10 bases match TRBD1. The CDR3: CASSSPRDRGYEQYF. The bases read TGTGCCAGCAGTTCTCCCCGGGACAGGGGCTACGAGCAGTACTTC.